These 18 T cell receptor beta chains were sequenced from one sample in a study of blood T cell repertoires in COVID-19. Assay: immunoSEQ multiplex PCR; the TCRdb copy retains only in-frame clones and omits some. This table has 300,000 or so clones, around 88% appearing once. The sequenced sample consisted of peripheral blood. These receptors were collected from a woman in her forties or fifties with acute or convalescent COVID-19.

The chain is built from TRBV5-1 and TRBJ2-5; a possible D gene is TRBD2 (6 bases). V lost 0 bases and J lost 4, with 16 bases in between. Germline-derived CDR1 and CDR2 are SGHRS and YFSETQ. This CDR3 comprises 16 residues. The CDR3 nucleotides are TGCGCCAGCAGCTTGGGACTAGGTGAGGTGGGAGAGACCCAGTACTTC. Translated, it gives CASSLGLGEVGETQYF.

J is TRBJ2-1 and V is TRBV29-1, with a tentative D call TRBD2 (5 bases). The CDR3 is 13 residues long. Deletions cut 6 bases from V and 4 bases from J, with 13 bases between. Germline CDR1 SQVTM, CDR2 ANQGSEA. The CDR3, as DNA: TGCAGCGTGGGCTTCGGGAATTACAATGAGCAGTTCTTC. Its protein product is CSVGFGNYNEQFF.

The V call is TRBV7-2, the J call TRBJ2-1; TRBD2 might be the D (6 bases). Trimming shortened V by 5 bases and J by 7 bases, and 21 bases separated the two germline ends. The germline V gene has CDR1 SGHTA and CDR2 FQGNSA. The CDR3 loop spans 16 amino acids. CDR3 sequence (DNA): TGTGCCAGCAGCCCCCCTACACCTCTCAGCGGGAATGAGCAGTTCTTC. It encodes CASSPPTPLSGNEQFF.

The rearrangement uses TRBV28 and TRBJ2-5; maybe TRBD2 (6 bases). This CDR3 is built from 13 residues. The V end was cut by 10 bases, the J end by 4 bases, with 16 bases between. From germline, CDR1 is MDHEN and CDR2 SYDVKM. CDR3: CATRGVGGETQYF. The CDR3 coding sequence is TGTGCCACCCGAGGGGTGGGAGGAGAGACCCAGTACTTC. The full variable domain, completed using reference TRBV28 and TRBJ2-5, is DVKVTQSSRYLVKRTGEKVFLECVQDMDHENMFWYRQDPGLGLRLIYFSYDVKMKEKGDIPEGYSVSREKKERFSLILESASTNQTSMYLCATRGVGGETQYFGPGTRLLVL.

The V and J genes are TRBV9 and TRBJ1-6; perhaps TRBD1 as D (5 bases). Looked up from germline, CDR1 is SGDLS and CDR2 is YYNGEE. V lost 2 bases to trimming and J lost 13 bases, with 10 bases between them. This CDR3 has 12 amino acids. The CDR3 loop reads CASSVGGEPLHF. In nucleotides, the CDR3 is TGTGCCAGCAGCGTGGGAGGGGAGCCCCTCCACTTT.

The chain recombines TRBV18 with TRBJ2-7; TRBD1 matches 7 bases. Germline values: CDR1 KGHSH, CDR2 LQKENI. V dropped 3 bases and J dropped 7; count of bases not matched to a gene: 9. The CDR3 contains 14 residues. CDR3 loop: CASSPETGSGEQYF. CDR3 nucleotides: TGTGCCAGCTCACCGGAGACAGGGTCGGGAGAGCAGTACTTC.

This clone was seen only a few times. The same CDR3 is also encoded by other DNA sequences in this sample. The chain couples TRBV5-1 to TRBJ2-1; the D is unclear. V gave up 0 bases and J gave up 0 bases, with 4 bases separating them. The CDR3 totals 14 residues. CDR1 is SGHRS, CDR2 YFSETQ, per germline. CDR3 sequence: CASSLDSSYNEQFF. The CDR3, as DNA: TGCGCCAGCAGCTTGGACAGCTCCTACAATGAGCAGTTCTTC.

The V gene is TRBV7-9, the J gene TRBJ1-4; D possibly corresponds to TRBD1 (5 bases). The germline V gene encodes CDR1 SEHNR and CDR2 FQNEAQ (reference sequence). V was pared by 5 bases and J by 3 bases, with 16 bases between. The CDR3 contains 16 residues. CDR3 DNA: TGTGCCAGCAGCCCCCCGCGGGGGACGGCTAATGAAAAACTGTTTTTT. It codes for CASSPPRGTANEKLFF.

This chain uses TRBV7-9 with TRBJ1-1; weak D call: TRBD1 (6 bases). CDR1 and CDR2 (germline): SEHNR, FQNEAQ (reference sequence). This CDR3 contains 15 residues. With 2 bases removed from V and 5 bases from J, the gap between germline ends came to 15 bases. CDR3 in amino acids: CASSLRGTVRTEAFF. CDR3 bases: TGTGCCAGCAGCTTAAGGGGGACGGTGAGGACTGAAGCTTTCTTT.

V usage is TRBV24-1 and J usage is TRBJ1-1, with 8 bases aligning to TRBD1. CDR3 length equals 14 residues. From germline, CDR1 is KGHDR and CDR2 SFDVKD. The CDR3 DNA follows: TGTGCTCCCCGCCCAGGGGGCCTGAACACTGAAGCTTTCTTT. This translates into CAPRPGGLNTEAFF.

CDR3 bases: TGTGCCAGCAGCCCCCCGCGAAAGCCCCAGCATTTT. Translated: CASSPPRKPQHF. J is TRBJ1-5 and V is TRBV5-8, with no clear D. The V end lost 4 bases, the J end lost 8 bases, and 10 bases lay between the germline ends. The CDR3 totals 12 residues. CDR1 SGHTS and CDR2 YDEGEE come from the germline V gene.

The rearrangement uses TRBV18 and TRBJ1-1; a weak D match, TRBD1 (6 bases). In germline, CDR1 is KGHSH, CDR2 LQKENI. The CDR3 sequence is 14 residues long. Trimming removed 2 bases from V and 4 bases from J, with 11 bases in between. The CDR3 region is CASSPGGGGTEAFF. DNA of the CDR3: TGTGCCAGCTCACCAGGGGGAGGGGGCACTGAAGCTTTCTTT. The whole variable domain, remainder taken from reference TRBV18 and TRBJ1-1, is NAGVMQNPRHLVRRRGQEARLRCSPMKGHSHVYWYRQLPEEGLKFMVYLQKENIIDESGMPKERFSAEFPKEGPSILRIQQVVRGDSAAYFCASSPGGGGTEAFFGQGTRLTVV.

This clone was seen a handful of times. The gene calls are TRBV28 and TRBJ1-6; 10 bases are a match to TRBD1. Per germline, CDR1 MDHEN and CDR2 SYDVKM. The CDR3 contains 14 residues. Trimming removed 4 bases from V and 10 bases from J; junction bases left unmatched: 4. The CDR3 is CASSSDRGISPLHF. The CDR3 DNA sequence: TGTGCCAGCAGTTCGGACAGGGGGATATCACCCCTCCACTTT.

The chain combines TRBV4-2 with TRBJ2-5; TRBD2 agrees at 11 bases. Germline V gene lookup returns CDR1 LGHNA and CDR2 YNFKEQ. Unmatched junction bases numbered 4, after V lost 5 bases and J lost 5 bases. The CDR3 consists of 14 residues. The CDR3 reads CASSKGLAVETQYF. DNA for the CDR3: TGTGCCAGCAGCAAGGGACTAGCGGTGGAGACCCAGTACTTC.

The V gene is TRBV9, the J gene TRBJ1-3; the match to TRBD1 covers 10 bases. Per germline, CDR1 SGDLS and CDR2 YYNGEE. The CDR3 has 16 amino acids. Losses at the gene ends were 5 bases for V and 6 bases for J; bases not matched to a gene: 11. The CDR3 loop is CASSRNPGQGSNTIYF. CDR3 sequence (DNA): TGTGCCAGCAGTAGAAACCCGGGACAGGGGTCAAACACCATATATTTT.

This clone appeared a few times. The rearrangement uses TRBV5-4 and TRBJ2-5; the match to TRBD2 covers 7 bases. The CDR3 length is 17 residues. V gave up 0 bases and J gave up 5 bases; unmatched junction bases: 13. Germline CDR1 and CDR2: SGHNT and YYREEE (reference sequence). The CDR3, as DNA: TGTGCCAGCAGCTTGGCGCGGCTAGCGGACACCCTGGAGACCCAGTACTTC. Its protein is CASSLARLADTLETQYF.

The genes are TRBV7-8 and TRBJ2-7; D not resolved. Germline CDR1 is SGHVS and CDR2 is FQNEAQ. This CDR3 is 11 amino acids long. Trimming removed 5 bases from V and 7 bases from J, with 9 bases in between. For the CDR3, the DNA is TGTGCCAGCAGCCCTAGTGAGGAGCAGTACTTC. This codes for CASSPSEEQYF.

CDR3 in DNA: TGTGCCAGCAGCCTGGGACTAGTGGAGACCCAGTACTTC. It yields the protein CASSLGLVETQYF. The chain joins TRBV3-1 (or the pseudogene TRBV3-2) to TRBJ2-5; 8 nucleotides agree with TRBD2. Germline-derived CDR1 and CDR2 are LGHDT and YNNKEL (reference sequence). The junction had 3 bases not matched to a gene; V was cut back by 4 bases and J by 5 bases. This CDR3 has 13 residues.